This TCR beta chain was documented in a study of identical twins. Each CDR3 protein is one row after TCRdb ran MiXCR on the 5' RACE reads. Of 550,000 to 800,000 distinct CDR3 sequences in the sample, about 7.1% are singletons; the top ten hold roughly 1.5%. CDR1 and CDR2 from the germline V gene are SGHAT and FQNNGV. CDR3 size: 14 residues. The trim removed 4 bases at V and 7 bases at J, leaving 8 bases unmatched. This clonotype has a count of ten or more. These data were also reused for a study on yellow fever vaccine responses in identical twins.

The chain links TRBV11-2 to TRBJ2-7, with TRBD2 matching 9 bases. The sequencing sample was made of PBMCs. The sequence derives from a woman between 18 and 30 years old in good health. CDR3 DNA sequence: TGTGCCAGCAGCTCTAATAGCGGGAGAGGAGAGCAGTACTTC. Translation gives CASSSNSGRGEQYF.